Listed below are T cell receptor beta chains from one sample, sequenced in a study of neurological immune-mediated disorders. TCRdb reanalysed the 5' RACE reads using MiXCR and keeps one entry per CDR3 protein. The data show approximately 30,000 distinct CDR3 sequences, around 5.9% seen once. Sequenced material: CD4+ T cells from blood. All receptors come from a woman aged 50 to 65 in good health. Each CDR3 is given without its conserved first and last residue.

v_call,j_call,cdr3_aa
TRBV3-1,TRBJ1-1,ASSHYRVGTEAF
TRBV5-1,TRBJ1-4,ASSTSGTATNEKLF
TRBV5-1,TRBJ2-7,ASSQAGTETYEQY
TRBV12-3/TRBV12-4,TRBJ1-3,ASSSYSGQARGNTIY
TRBV30,TRBJ1-3,AWLETGRNTIY
TRBV6-1,TRBJ1-5,ASSGKTGLQGPQPQH
TRBV20-1,TRBJ2-2,SAYKTPNTGELF
TRBV20-1,TRBJ2-1,SASSRASPSSGRTPYNEQF
TRBV7-2,TRBJ1-1,ASSLTGNTEAF
TRBV20-1,TRBJ2-1,SARGGRSSYNEQF
TRBV28,TRBJ2-7,ASSQGTRKYEQY
TRBV20-1,TRBJ1-6,SAREGGDYNSPLH
TRBV6-5,TRBJ2-5,ASAGGTGGQGTQY
TRBV20-1,TRBJ2-1,SARPLAGAYNEQF
TRBV20-1,TRBJ1-5,SARDRRGPSNQPQH
TRBV5-1,TRBJ2-2,ASRFGQVNTGELF
TRBV5-1,TRBJ1-1,ASSLTGTHTEAF
TRBV6-2/TRBV6-3,TRBJ2-1,ASSFRNEQF
TRBV20-1,TRBJ2-7,SARRERSSYEQY
TRBV25-1,TRBJ2-2,ASRQTGTGPTGELF
TRBV9,TRBJ2-1,ASSPGTLGYNEQF
TRBV5-1,TRBJ2-5,ASTNLGEPEETQY
TRBV12-3/TRBV12-4,TRBJ2-7,ASRGSGRAPEQY
TRBV7-6,TRBJ2-2,AINLGGGSGELF
TRBV3-1,TRBJ2-7,ASSQDWDEQY
TRBV20-1,TRBJ1-5,SAAAGGEGNQPQH
TRBV28,TRBJ2-5,ASSPPGQRKETQY
TRBV20-1,TRBJ1-5,SSRDREDQPQH
TRBV4-1,TRBJ2-7,ASSRSTTASYEQY
TRBV5-1,TRBJ2-1,ASSLDREYEQF
TRBV29-1,TRBJ2-1,SVGGQGVWNEQF
TRBV20-1,TRBJ1-1,SASGGNMNTEAF
TRBV29-1,TRBJ2-5,SVEKLGGTQY
TRBV4-2,TRBJ2-3,ASSPWGGASTDTQY
TRBV20-1,TRBJ2-5,SAPGERFGETQY
TRBV5-1,TRBJ2-3,ASSFGQGGTYAQY
TRBV5-1,TRBJ2-3,ASSLFLFGQRGGGDTQY
TRBV5-1,TRBJ1-3,ASSLGTAQHAIY
TRBV7-2,TRBJ2-7,ASSRSISGPPYEQY
TRBV7-3,TRBJ2-3,ASSSVAGRADTQY
TRBV12-3/TRBV12-4,TRBJ1-1,ASSRQGAEAF
TRBV5-1,TRBJ2-1,ASSFPRLDNEQF
TRBV2,TRBJ2-1,ASSPPGGPQNEQF
TRBV6-5,TRBJ2-3,ASSPTTHAWDTQY
TRBV15,TRBJ2-3,ATSPDRLAGVHTQY
TRBV11-2,TRBJ2-2,ASSLDKGLF
TRBV7-2,TRBJ1-1,ASSSSGLAEAF